These 7 T cell receptor beta chains were all obtained from the same sample, sequenced in a study of cytomegalovirus exposure and HLA in healthy donors. PCR employed 60 Vbeta and 13 Jbeta primers. Some clones are missing from TCRdb's copy, which holds only in-frame ones; the method was immunoSEQ multiplex PCR. There are about 170,000 clones in the sample; more than 60% occur only once, and 2% to 3% lies in the top ten. Material for sequencing was PBMCs. The receptors were sampled from a human donor in good health.

The chain couples TRBV6-4 to TRBJ2-3, with TRBD2 matching 7 bases. The V segment lost 11 bases and the J segment 4 bases; nucleotides outside the gene matches: 9. This CDR3 has 13 residues. The V gene's germline CDR1 is MRHNA and CDR2 SNTAGT. The CDR3 region has the DNA TGTGCCGCAAGCTCGGGGGGTGCAGATACGCAGTATTTT. It encodes CAASSGGADTQYF.

This rearrangement joins TRBV27 to TRBJ2-3, with 13 positions matching TRBD2. The CDR3 extends over 16 amino acids. CDR1 is MNHEY, CDR2 SMNVEV, per germline (reference sequence). Germline trimming cut 4 bases from V and 3 bases from J; bases unmatched to any gene: 4. This chain's CDR3 is CASSSPGLAGTDTQYF. For the CDR3, the DNA is TGTGCCAGCAGTTCCCCGGGACTAGCGGGGACAGATACGCAGTATTTT.

Only one count was recorded for this clone. The V and J genes are TRBV27 and TRBJ2-2, with D possibly TRBD2 on 7 matching bases. Germline CDR1 reads MNHEY; CDR2 reads SMNVEV (reference sequence). Between the trimmed V and J ends, which lost 3 bases and 6 bases, there was a span of 8 bases. The CDR3 has 13 amino acids. For the CDR3, the DNA is TGTGCCAGCAGTTTGGGGGGGCCCGGGGAGCTGTTTTTT. Protein sequence: CASSLGGPGELFF.

This clone appeared a single time. V gene TRBV9 combines with J gene TRBJ2-7, with D perhaps matching TRBD1 (5 bases). The CDR3 contains 13 residues. The V and J ends lost 4 bases and 6 bases respectively, with 14 bases between them. Germline V lookup: CDR1 SGDLS, CDR2 YYNGEE. The DNA of the CDR3 is TGTGCCAGCAGCTACCAGGGCGTCGGCGAGCAGTACTTC. Translating it yields CASSYQGVGEQYF.

This clone was detected a few times. The chain carries TRBV29-1 and TRBJ2-1; D gene uncertain. With 7 bases removed from V and 6 bases from J, the gap between germline ends came to 16 bases. The CDR3 loop spans 13 amino acids. The germline V gene encodes CDR1 SQVTM and CDR2 ANQGSEA. The chain's CDR3 is CSALFDYSNEQFF. The CDR3 DNA reads as TGCAGCGCCCTGTTCGATTATAGCAATGAGCAGTTCTTC.

This clone was seen just once. The chain has TRBV5-1 and TRBJ2-3, with TRBD2 identical over 9 bases. J was trimmed by 4 bases and V by 2 bases; bases with no gene match: 8. CDR1 is SGHRS and CDR2 is YFSETQ in the germline V gene. The CDR3 totals 16 residues. This chain's CDR3 is CASSFGGGDGSDTQYF. The CDR3 nucleotides are TGCGCCAGCAGCTTCGGCGGGGGGGATGGTTCAGATACGCAGTATTTT.

V and J are TRBV7-3 and TRBJ2-3; D may be TRBD2 (6 bases). Germline CDR1 is SGHTA and CDR2 is FQGTGA. Trimming took off 0 bases at V and 2 bases at J, with 12 bases between the two ends. This CDR3 comprises 16 residues. This CDR3 reads CASSLTLGRDTDTQYF. The CDR3 DNA follows: TGTGCCAGCAGCTTAACTCTAGGGCGGGACACAGATACGCAGTATTTT.